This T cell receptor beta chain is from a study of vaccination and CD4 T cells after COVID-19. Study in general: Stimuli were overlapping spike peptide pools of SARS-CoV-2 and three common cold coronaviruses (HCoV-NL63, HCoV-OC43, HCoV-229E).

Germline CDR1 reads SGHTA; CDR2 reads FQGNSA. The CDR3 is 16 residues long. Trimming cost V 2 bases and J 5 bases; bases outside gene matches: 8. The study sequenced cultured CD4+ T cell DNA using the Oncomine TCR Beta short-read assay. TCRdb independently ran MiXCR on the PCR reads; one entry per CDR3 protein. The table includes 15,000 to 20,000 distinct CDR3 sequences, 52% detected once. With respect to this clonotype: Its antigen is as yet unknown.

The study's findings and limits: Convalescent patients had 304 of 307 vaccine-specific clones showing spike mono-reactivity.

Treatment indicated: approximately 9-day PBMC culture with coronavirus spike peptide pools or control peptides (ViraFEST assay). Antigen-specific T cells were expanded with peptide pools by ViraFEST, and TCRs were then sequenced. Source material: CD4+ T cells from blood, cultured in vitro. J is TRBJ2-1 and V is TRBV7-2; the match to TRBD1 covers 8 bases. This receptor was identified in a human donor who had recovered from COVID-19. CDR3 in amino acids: CASSLRQGAADNEQFF. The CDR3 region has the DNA TGTGCCAGCAGCTTAAGGCAGGGGGCGGCTGACAATGAGCAGTTCTTC. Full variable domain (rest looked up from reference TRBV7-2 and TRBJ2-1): GAGVSQSPSNKVTEKGKDVELRCDPISGHTALYWYRQSLGQGLEFLIYFQGNSAPDKSGLPSDRFSAERTGGSVSTLTIQRTQQEDSAVYLCASSLRQGAADNEQFFGPGTRLTVL.